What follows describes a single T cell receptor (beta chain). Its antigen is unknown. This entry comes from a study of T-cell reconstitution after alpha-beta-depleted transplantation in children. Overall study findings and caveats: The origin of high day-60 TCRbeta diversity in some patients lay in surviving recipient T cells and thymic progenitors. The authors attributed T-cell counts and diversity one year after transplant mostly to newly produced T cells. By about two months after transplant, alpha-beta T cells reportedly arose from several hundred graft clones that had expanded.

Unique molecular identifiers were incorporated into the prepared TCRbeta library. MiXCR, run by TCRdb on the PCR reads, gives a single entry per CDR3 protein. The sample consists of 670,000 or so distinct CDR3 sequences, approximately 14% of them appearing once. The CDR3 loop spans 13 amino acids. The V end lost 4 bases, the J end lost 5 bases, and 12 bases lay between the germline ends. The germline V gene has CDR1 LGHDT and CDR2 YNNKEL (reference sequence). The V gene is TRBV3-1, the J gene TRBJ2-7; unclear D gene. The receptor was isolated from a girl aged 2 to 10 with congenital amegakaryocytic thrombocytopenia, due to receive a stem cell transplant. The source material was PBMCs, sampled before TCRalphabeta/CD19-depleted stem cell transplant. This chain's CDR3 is CASSPGHGNEQYF. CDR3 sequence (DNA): TGTGCCAGCAGCCCCGGCCATGGGAACGAGCAGTACTTC.